This TCR beta chain was documented in a study of T cell repertoires in cytomegalovirus infection. Overall study context: Shared public TCR beta signatures pointed to both CMV infection and a matching HLA type.

Study outcomes and limitations: HLA-C-restricted CMV clonotypes gave the most frequent clonotype in two of eight donors. Carriers of CMV and the relevant HLA type were discriminated by public TCR beta frequency.

Trimming cost V 2 bases and J 3 bases; bases outside gene matches: 4. Per germline, CDR1 MNHEY and CDR2 SVGAGI. The CDR3 loop spans 16 amino acids. TCRdb reprocessed the reads via MiXCR and lists one record per CDR3 protein. The top ten hold 10% of the sample, which has about 130,000 distinct CDR3 sequences, roughly 9% seen once. About this clonotype: The antigen is not known. This may be a read error: a much more frequent sequence differs by one nucleotide.

Input material: PBMCs. This TCR was recovered from a human donor in good health (CMV status not recorded). Some clones in this sample may be carry-over from other donors' samples. The chain joins TRBV6-5 to TRBJ1-3, with 10 bases fitting TRBD1. The DNA of the CDR3 is TGTGCCAGCAGTTACGGGACAGGGGCTAGTGGAAACACCATATATTTT. Encoded protein: CASSYGTGASGNTIYF.